Shown below are 32 T cell receptor beta chains from a single sample sequenced in a study of blood T cell repertoires in COVID-19. Some clones are missing from TCRdb's copy, which holds only in-frame ones; the method was immunoSEQ multiplex PCR. The table shows roughly 140,000 clones, with 65% to 90% occurring only once. The sample taken for sequencing was peripheral blood. The receptors shown here come from a human donor in a cohort sampled during active COVID-19.

This rearrangement joins TRBV29-1 to TRBJ2-5; D possibly corresponds to TRBD1 (5 bases). Per germline, CDR1 SQVTM and CDR2 ANQGSEA. The CDR3 is 12 amino acids. V dropped 5 bases and J dropped 2 bases, with 9 bases sitting between them. CDR3 in DNA: TGCAGCGTTAGGGGCCCTCAAGAGACCCAGTACTTC. Protein sequence: CSVRGPQETQYF.

The rearrangement uses TRBV11-3 and TRBJ2-1; TRBD2 might be the D (5 bases). Germline V gives CDR1 SGHNT, CDR2 YENEEA. CDR3 length equals 16 residues. V gave up 5 bases and J gave up 9 bases, with 23 bases separating them. The CDR3 DNA is TGTGCCAGCAGCCACGCCTCCGGGATGGGTTTTGGTGAGCAGTTCTTC. Translated, it gives CASSHASGMGFGEQFF.

V and J are TRBV9 and TRBJ2-2; D is unresolved. The CDR3 runs 16 residues. Trimming took off 1 base at V and 7 bases at J, with 17 bases between the two ends. Germline V gene sequence: CDR1 SGDLS, CDR2 YYNGEE. The CDR3 reads CASSVSLADTHGELFF. The CDR3 DNA is TGTGCCAGCAGCGTATCCCTCGCGGATACCCACGGGGAGCTGTTTTTT.

The chain has TRBV27 and TRBJ2-7, with 11 bases identical to TRBD1. Germline V gives CDR1 MNHEY, CDR2 SMNVEV (reference sequence). The CDR3 is 15 amino acids. V trimming: 4 bases; J trimming: 2 bases; junction bases outside the gene matches: 4. CDR3 in amino acids: CASSSDRGPAYEQYF. DNA of the CDR3: TGTGCCAGCAGTTCGGACAGGGGGCCAGCCTACGAGCAGTACTTC.

This chain connects TRBV29-1 to TRBJ2-5; D may be TRBD1 (6 bases). The ends were cut back, 2 bases at V and 4 bases at J, with 17 bases in the middle. Looked up from germline, CDR1 is SQVTM and CDR2 is ANQGSEA. CDR3 length equals 15 residues. CDR3 nucleotides: TGCAGCGTTGAAAGTCAGGCCGTCAGGGGAGAGACCCAGTACTTC. The encoded protein is CSVESQAVRGETQYF.

The chain recombines TRBV24-1 with TRBJ2-2, with D tentatively TRBD2 (6 bases). The V end lost 1 base, the J end lost 0 bases, and 17 bases lay between the germline ends. Germline V gene data show CDR1 as KGHDR and CDR2 as SFDVKD. This CDR3 has 19 residues. CDR3 protein: CATSDFLGPGTSNTGELFF. DNA of the CDR3: TGTGCCACCAGTGATTTTCTGGGGCCCGGGACTTCGAACACCGGGGAGCTGTTTTTT.

The sample holds a few counts of this clone. This sequence joins TRBV28 and TRBJ2-7; TRBD1 matches at 12 bases. The CDR3 runs to 17 residues. Germline V gene lookup returns CDR1 MDHEN and CDR2 SYDVKM. The V gene end was trimmed by 0 bases and the J gene end by 6 bases; junction bases not matched to a gene: 9. The CDR3 spells CASSLWAGDRGLREQYF. CDR3 bases: TGTGCCAGCAGTTTATGGGCCGGGGACAGGGGGCTTCGCGAGCAGTACTTC.

This chain uses TRBV5-1 with TRBJ2-7; maybe TRBD1 (5 bases). V was clipped by 2 bases and J by 3 bases, with 9 bases between them. The CDR3 is 13 amino acids. Germline CDR1 is SGHRS and CDR2 is YFSETQ. CDR3 in amino acids: CASSLQENYEQYF. The CDR3 DNA is TGCGCCAGCAGCTTACAGGAAAACTACGAGCAGTACTTC.

The chain couples TRBV14 to TRBJ1-2; TRBD1 agrees at 7 bases. The CDR3 totals 18 residues. J gave up 2 bases and V 4 bases, and 16 bases lay outside the gene matches. Germline V gives CDR1 SGHDN, CDR2 FVKESK. The chain's CDR3 is CASSPSLVRQGFNYGYTF. CDR3 nucleotides: TGTGCCAGCAGCCCTTCTCTTGTCAGACAGGGCTTCAACTATGGCTACACCTTC.

V is TRBV18 and J is TRBJ2-2, with TRBD2 matching 7 bases. The germline V gene has CDR1 KGHSH and CDR2 LQKENI. V was pared by 1 base and J by 5 bases, with 7 bases of the junction left unmatched. This CDR3 is built from 16 residues. This chain's CDR3 is CASSPRRDYPTGELFF. The CDR3 coding sequence is TGTGCCAGCTCACCACGGAGGGACTATCCAACCGGGGAGCTGTTTTTT.

V gene TRBV11-2 combines with J gene TRBJ1-6; D possibly corresponds to TRBD1 (5 bases). Germline-derived CDR1 and CDR2 are SGHAT and FQNNGV. The CDR3 length is 17 residues. Trimming took 0 bases from V and 2 from J, leaving 11 bases between them. Written as DNA, the CDR3 is TGTGCCAGCAGCTTAGATCAAGGGGTGCCCTATAATTCACCCCTCCACTTT. Protein sequence: CASSLDQGVPYNSPLHF.

This sequence joins TRBV5-1 and TRBJ1-6; possible D gene TRBD1, 6 bases. With 0 bases removed from V and 9 bases from J, the gap between germline ends came to 19 bases. Germline V gene sequence: CDR1 SGHRS, CDR2 YFSETQ. CDR3 length: 17 amino acids. The DNA for the CDR3 is TGCGCCAGCAGCTTGGTCGCCCCGGACAGAGGGTTTTCACCCCTCCACTTT. It encodes CASSLVAPDRGFSPLHF.

This clone was seen just once. The CDR3 loop reads CASSLGLAGLPSYNEQFF. DNA for the CDR3: TGCGCCAGCAGCTTGGGACTAGCGGGCCTACCTTCCTACAATGAGCAGTTCTTC. The genes are TRBV5-1 and TRBJ2-1; 10 bases are a match to TRBD2. The CDR3 is made up of 18 amino acids. Looked up from germline, CDR1 is SGHRS and CDR2 is YFSETQ. The junction had 7 bases not matched to a gene; V was cut back by 0 bases and J by 1 base.

J is TRBJ2-3 and V is TRBV5-1, with D possibly matching TRBD2 (6 bases). Trimming stripped 6 bases from V and 3 bases from J, with 20 bases between. The CDR3 is 16 amino acids. Looked up from germline, CDR1 is SGHRS and CDR2 is YFSETQ. The CDR3 DNA sequence: TGCGCCAGCACCCCCTTAACGGGAGTGAGTACAGATACGCAGTATTTT. This translates into CASTPLTGVSTDTQYF.

This clone was seen a single time. This chain joins TRBV18 and TRBJ2-7; TRBD1 matches at 10 bases. Germline assignment: CDR1 KGHSH and CDR2 LQKENI. This CDR3 contains 15 residues. V was pared by 3 bases and J by 1 base, with 3 bases of the junction left unmatched. The CDR3 loop is CASSPADRGSYEQYF. The DNA of the CDR3 is TGTGCCAGCTCACCGGCGGACAGGGGGTCCTACGAGCAGTACTTC.

The CDR3 bases are TGTGCCAGCAGCTTTAAAGGTCGGGACATTGAGCAGTTCTTC. It specifies CASSFKGRDIEQFF. V usage is TRBV7-2 and J usage is TRBJ2-1, with D perhaps TRBD1 (6 bases). This CDR3 is 14 amino acids long. V was trimmed by 3 bases and J by 9 bases, leaving 15 bases between them. The germline CDR1 and CDR2 sequences are SGHTA and FQGNSA.

The V and J genes are TRBV7-9 and TRBJ2-7, with a weak D call TRBD2 (5 bases). Germline CDR1 is SEHNR and CDR2 is FQNEAQ (reference sequence). CDR3 length: 14 residues. V was cut by 5 bases and J by 3 bases, with 14 bases left in between. The CDR3 region is CASSPPGSNYEQYF. The CDR3 nucleotides read TGTGCCAGCAGCCCCCCGGGGAGTAACTACGAGCAGTACTTC.

This chain links TRBV7-2 with TRBJ1-5; D is possibly TRBD1 (5 bases). Trimming removed 1 base at V and 6 bases at J, with 13 bases between. CDR1 SGHTA and CDR2 FQGNSA come from the germline V gene. The CDR3 runs to 15 residues. Here the CDR3 DNA reads TGTGCCAGCAGCTTAGGGCAGGGTATCAGTCAGCCCCAGCATTTT. Translating it yields CASSLGQGISQPQHF.

This clone was observed a few times. The chain links TRBV27 to TRBJ1-6; unclear D gene. Trimming cost V 3 bases and J 0 bases, with 12 bases left between them. The CDR3 length is 17 residues. The germline gives CDR1 MNHEY, CDR2 SMNVEV (reference sequence). CDR3 nucleotide sequence: TGTGCCAGCAGTTTTGCGGTTCGAAGCTCCTATAATTCACCCCTCCACTTT. Protein product: CASSFAVRSSYNSPLHF.

This clone was observed a single time. The J gene is TRBJ2-7, the V gene TRBV2, with D maybe TRBD2 (6 bases). Trimming removed 7 bases at V and 1 base at J, with 11 bases between. CDR3 length equals 13 residues. Germline CDR1 SNHLY, CDR2 FYNNEI. The CDR3 bases are TGTGCCAGCAATCAAGGACTATCCTACGAGCAGTACTTC. The encoded protein is CASNQGLSYEQYF.

Here the CDR3 DNA reads TGCGCCAGCAGCCAAGTTCCAGGAGACAGGGACCCCTTGTACTTC. It is translated as CASSQVPGDRDPLYF. This rearrangement joins TRBV4-3 to TRBJ2-7; 7 nucleotides match TRBD1. This CDR3 comprises 15 residues. Losses at the gene ends were 1 base for V and 12 bases for J; bases not matched to a gene: 15. CDR1 and CDR2 (germline): LGHNA, YSLEER.

This chain links TRBV10-3 with TRBJ2-3; 9 nucleotides align to TRBD2. Trimming cost V 2 bases and J 0 bases; bases outside gene matches: 9. CDR3 length: 18 amino acids. Germline V gives CDR1 ENHRY, CDR2 SYGVKD. In DNA form, the CDR3 reads TGTGCCATCAGTGAGCCCCTAGCGGGGTTCGTTAGCACAGATACGCAGTATTTT. This gives the protein CAISEPLAGFVSTDTQYF.

The chain combines TRBV3-1 (or the pseudogene TRBV3-2) with TRBJ1-2, with a tentative D call TRBD1 (5 bases). The CDR3 covers 13 residues. Per germline, CDR1 LGHDT and CDR2 YNNKEL (reference sequence). Trimming left V 4 bases short and J 4 bases short, with 10 bases between. DNA for the CDR3: TGTGCCAGCAGCCTGGGGGGGGTCTATGGCTACACCTTC. Amino acids: CASSLGGVYGYTF.

This chain links TRBV29-1 with TRBJ2-7, with 9 bases identical to TRBD1. Trimming cost V 3 bases and J 4 bases; bases outside gene matches: 4. The CDR3 extends over 13 amino acids. Germline CDR1 SQVTM, CDR2 ANQGSEA. The CDR3 coding sequence is TGCAGCGTTGAGTCACAGGGGGCTTACGAGCAGTACTTC. Translation: CSVESQGAYEQYF.

This clone has just a few counts. This rearrangement joins TRBV6-5 to TRBJ1-5; D ambiguous. The CDR3 extends over 15 amino acids. Germline V gives CDR1 MNHEY, CDR2 SVGAGI. The V and J ends lost 5 bases and 4 bases respectively, with 15 bases between them. The CDR3 reads CASSPKGADNQPQHF. Written as DNA, the CDR3 is TGTGCCAGCAGTCCGAAGGGAGCAGATAATCAGCCCCAGCATTTT.

The chain combines TRBV9 with TRBJ2-6; 8 bases fit TRBD1. Germline V gene sequence: CDR1 SGDLS, CDR2 YYNGEE. V lost 4 bases, J lost 0 bases, and 0 bases stayed unmatched. The CDR3 is made up of 15 amino acids. DNA for the CDR3: TGTGCCAGCAGCACAGGGGGCTCTGGGGCCAACGTCCTGACTTTC. Translation: CASSTGGSGANVLTF.

The chain links TRBV29-1 to TRBJ2-5, with 9 positions matching TRBD2. The CDR3 length is 20 residues. Germline assignment: CDR1 SQVTM and CDR2 ANQGSEA. Trimming took 3 bases from V and 0 from J; bases not matched to a gene: 20. DNA for the CDR3: TGCAGCGTTGACCCACGAGGCGGGAGGGCCCAAAGGTGGGACCAAGAGACCCAGTACTTC. Its translation is CSVDPRGGRAQRWDQETQYF.

This sequence joins TRBV12-2 and TRBJ2-7; the DNA was not compared with TRBD1, the D call given in the table. TRBV12-2 is a pseudogene segment. This CDR3 contains 18 residues. This chain's CDR3 is CASRLVVSGQTFSYEQYF. For the CDR3, the DNA is TGTGCAAGTCGCTTAGTGGTTTCTGGACAGACCTTCTCCTACGAGCAGTACTTC.

This rearrangement joins TRBV27 to TRBJ2-7, with TRBD2 matching 8 bases. CDR3 length: 15 residues. V lost 3 bases, J lost 1 base, and 5 bases stayed unmatched. Germline values: CDR1 MNHEY, CDR2 SMNVEV (reference sequence). Here the CDR3 DNA reads TGTGCCAGCAGTTTTACTAGCGGAAAATCCTACGAGCAGTACTTC. It codes for CASSFTSGKSYEQYF.

This clone was observed once. The chain carries TRBV6-5 and TRBJ1-2; D gene unclear. This CDR3 is built from 13 residues. Germline V gene sequence: CDR1 MNHEY, CDR2 SVGAGI. The V gene lost 9 bases and the J gene lost 4 bases, with 15 bases spanning the gap. The CDR3 reads CARSGGQLYGYTF. The CDR3 nucleotides read TGTGCCAGGTCGGGAGGTCAACTCTATGGCTACACCTTC.

The V call is TRBV5-1, the J call TRBJ2-1; 7 bases line up with TRBD1. The CDR3 sequence is 15 residues long. After removal of 4 bases from V and 5 bases from J, the junction contained 9 bases not matched to a gene. Germline V gene lookup returns CDR1 SGHRS and CDR2 YFSETQ. The CDR3, as DNA: TGCGCCAGCAGCGGCACCGGGACAGTCCACAATGAGCAGTTCTTC. Protein: CASSGTGTVHNEQFF.

V usage is TRBV27 and J usage is TRBJ1-2; tentatively, D is TRBD1 (5 bases). Per the germline V gene, CDR1 is MNHEY and CDR2 is SMNVEV (reference sequence). The CDR3 has 16 amino acids. The V end was cut by 3 bases, the J end by 7 bases, with 21 bases between. CDR3 DNA: TGTGCCAGCAGTTTTCTCCCCCCAGGGTTGTCCCCTGGCTACACCTTC. Its translation: CASSFLPPGLSPGYTF.